The 17 T cell receptor beta chains below were found in one sample sequenced in a study of blood T cell repertoires in COVID-19. TCRdb's table, derived via immunoSEQ multiplex PCR, lists solely in-frame clones and lacks some. In the table there are roughly 220,000 clones, 84% of which are singletons. The sequenced material came from peripheral blood. These receptors all come from a young man with active or convalescent COVID-19.

This rearrangement joins TRBV13 to TRBJ2-7, with 7 bases lining up with TRBD1. J was trimmed by 5 bases and V by 6 bases; bases with no gene match: 10. Germline V gives CDR1 PRHDT, CDR2 FYEKMQ (reference sequence). The CDR3 has 14 residues. This chain's CDR3 is CASRRQGFRNEQYF. CDR3 nucleotides: TGTGCCAGCAGGAGACAGGGTTTCAGGAACGAGCAGTACTTC.

The gene calls are TRBV28 and TRBJ1-5; the match to TRBD1 covers 9 bases. Germline-derived CDR1 and CDR2 are MDHEN and SYDVKM. Trimming cost V 3 bases and J 6 bases; bases outside gene matches: 6. The CDR3 covers 15 residues. The CDR3 loop reads CASSLSGTGIQPQHF. The CDR3 bases are TGTGCCAGCAGTTTGTCCGGGACAGGGATTCAGCCCCAGCATTTT.

This rearrangement joins TRBV20-1 to TRBJ2-5, with D uncertain. Trimming took 5 bases from V and 5 from J, leaving 6 bases between them. Germline V CDR1 and CDR2: DFQATT, SNEGSKA (reference sequence). This CDR3 has 10 residues. The CDR3 region is CSAQEETQYF. DNA of the CDR3: TGCAGTGCTCAAGAGGAGACCCAGTACTTC.

The chain employs TRBV5-4 and TRBJ1-1; 7 bases are shared with TRBD1. Losses at the gene ends were 1 base for V and 9 bases for J; bases not matched to a gene: 9. The CDR3 has 14 residues. From germline, CDR1 is SGHNT and CDR2 YYREEE (reference sequence). For the CDR3, the DNA is TGTGCCAGCAGCTTGCCCGGGACAGATGGAAAAGCTTTCTTT. Encoded protein: CASSLPGTDGKAFF.

The genes are TRBV23-1 and TRBJ2-7; D not certain. TRBV23-1 is identified as an open reading frame with a role that is uncertain. The V and J ends lost 6 bases and 5 bases respectively, with 26 bases between them. This CDR3 region has 17 residues. CDR3 nucleotides: TGCGCCAGCAGGAATCACACCACAGCATACCCCCAGAACGAGCAGTACTTC. Protein sequence: CASRNHTTAYPQNEQYF.

The chain employs TRBV19 and TRBJ2-2, with TRBD1 identical over 9 bases. V dropped 7 bases and J dropped 4; count of bases not matched to a gene: 7. The germline V gene encodes CDR1 LNHDA and CDR2 SQIVND (reference sequence). CDR3 size: 15 residues. CDR3 coding DNA: TGTGCCAGTACCCGGGACAGGGCCCCCACCGGGGAGCTGTTTTTT. Its protein is CASTRDRAPTGELFF.

The genes are TRBV2 and TRBJ2-7; D remains ambiguous. V was trimmed by 4 bases and J by 5 bases, leaving 12 bases between them. The CDR3 has 13 amino acids. Germline CDR1 is SNHLY and CDR2 is FYNNEI. DNA of the CDR3: TGTGCCAGCAGTGGTTGGATACGGGACGAGCAGTACTTC. Its protein is CASSGWIRDEQYF.

Here the CDR3 DNA reads TGTGCCAGCAGCTTTAACTGGGACATGGTCTACGAGCAGTACTTC. It yields the protein CASSFNWDMVYEQYF. The chain combines TRBV7-8 with TRBJ2-7; TRBD1 might be the D (6 bases). The germline V gene encodes CDR1 SGHVS and CDR2 FQNEAQ. The V end lost 3 bases, the J end lost 3 bases, and 15 bases lay between the germline ends. This CDR3 is built from 15 residues.

The chain employs TRBV7-8 and TRBJ1-1, with a weak D call TRBD1 (6 bases). This CDR3 is built from 13 residues. V was trimmed by 8 bases and J by 4 bases, leaving 14 bases between them. CDR1 is SGHVS and CDR2 is FQNEAQ in the germline V gene. The CDR3 reads CASGLQGGTEAFF. The CDR3 nucleotides are TGTGCCAGCGGATTACAGGGTGGCACTGAAGCTTTCTTT.

This chain links TRBV9 with TRBJ2-2; TRBD2 matches at 12 bases. V shed 4 bases and J 5 bases; nucleotides not matched to a gene: 15. The CDR3 sequence is 19 residues long. CDR1 SGDLS and CDR2 YYNGEE come from the germline V gene. This CDR3 reads CASSPPRLAGEIITGELFF. CDR3 bases: TGTGCCAGCAGCCCACCGAGACTAGCGGGGGAGATAATAACCGGGGAGCTGTTTTTT.

The rearrangement uses TRBV3-1 (or the pseudogene TRBV3-2) and TRBJ2-3, with TRBD2 identical over 7 bases. Germline V gives CDR1 LGHDT, CDR2 YNNKEL (reference sequence). The trim removed 6 bases at V and 1 base at J, leaving 4 bases unmatched. This CDR3 spans 14 amino acids. Here the CDR3 reads CASRRGSRTDTQYF. CDR3 in DNA: TGTGCCAGCAGGCGGGGGTCACGCACAGATACGCAGTATTTT.

The chain has TRBV4-3 and TRBJ1-2; unclear D gene. Trimming stripped 6 bases from V and 7 bases from J, with 12 bases between. The germline V gene encodes CDR1 LGHNA and CDR2 YSLEER. This CDR3 has 12 residues. The CDR3 coding sequence is TGCGCCAGCAGTAGAGAGGGCAGTGGCTACACCTTC. Translated: CASSREGSGYTF.

This clone was recorded a few times. J is TRBJ1-1 and V is TRBV24-1; TRBD1 matches 9 bases. The CDR3 has 15 residues. The germline CDR1 and CDR2 sequences are KGHDR and SFDVKD. V lost 4 bases and J lost 5; bases outside the gene matches: 7. CDR3 nucleotides: TGTGCCACCAGTGAAGATGGGGACAGGGAAACTGAAGCTTTCTTT. Translated: CATSEDGDRETEAFF.

This chain uses TRBV6-2 or TRBV6-3 with TRBJ2-7; TRBD1 aligns across 9 bases. Germline loops: CDR1 MNHEY, CDR2 SVGEGT. The CDR3 totals 15 residues. V trimming: 5 bases; J trimming: 3 bases; junction bases outside the gene matches: 8. The CDR3 DNA reads as TGTGCCAGCAGTACTCGGGACAGGGAAGTCTACGAGCAGTACTTC. It is translated as CASSTRDREVYEQYF.

The V gene is TRBV5-4, the J gene TRBJ2-1, with 9 bases identical to TRBD1. CDR1 is SGHNT, CDR2 YYREEE, per germline (reference sequence). V gave up 1 base and J gave up 2 bases; unmatched junction bases: 1. The CDR3 sequence is 15 residues long. The CDR3 here is CASSLWDRAYNEQFF. The CDR3, as DNA: TGTGCCAGCAGCTTGTGGGACAGGGCCTACAATGAGCAGTTCTTC.

J is TRBJ2-3 and V is TRBV7-6; D is possibly TRBD2 (5 bases). Deletions cut 0 bases from V and 0 bases from J, with 7 bases between. Germline CDR1 SGHVS, CDR2 FNYEAQ. This CDR3 has 15 residues. The CDR3 is CASSLARTSTDTQYF. CDR3 nucleotides: TGTGCCAGCAGCTTAGCACGGACTAGCACAGATACGCAGTATTTT.

This clone occurred a few times. Without the conserved terminal phenylalanine or tryptophan, this CDR3 likely stems from a read error. It is unclear where the CDR3 begins or ends on the DNA, so no DNA is shown, and the CDR3 is as TCRdb lists it. The chain employs TRBV5-8 and TRBJ1-4; TRBD1 is the table's D call and was not checked against the DNA. The CDR3 is made up of 13 amino acids, end residues included. CDR1 is SGHTS, CDR2 YDEGEE, per germline. The CDR3 reads CASSLGPPPGHAL.